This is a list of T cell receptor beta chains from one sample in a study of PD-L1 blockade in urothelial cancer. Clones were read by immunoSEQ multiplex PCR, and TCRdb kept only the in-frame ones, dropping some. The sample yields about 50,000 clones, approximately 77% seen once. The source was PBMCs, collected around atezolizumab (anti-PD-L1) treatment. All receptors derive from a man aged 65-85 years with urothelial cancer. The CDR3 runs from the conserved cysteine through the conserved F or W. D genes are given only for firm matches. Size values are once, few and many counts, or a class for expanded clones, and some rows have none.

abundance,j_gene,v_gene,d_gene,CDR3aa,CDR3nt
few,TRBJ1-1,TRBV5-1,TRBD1,CASSFSGGGGTEAFF,TGCGCCAGCAGCTTCTCAGGGGGCGGGGGCACTGAAGCTTTCTTT
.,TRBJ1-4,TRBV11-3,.,CASSHDSLNEKLFF,TGTGCCAGCAGCCATGACAGCCTTAATGAAAAACTGTTTTTT
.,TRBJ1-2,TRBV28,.,CASSTLSTNYGYTF,TGTGCCAGCAGCACCCTCTCTACTAACTATGGCTACACCTTC
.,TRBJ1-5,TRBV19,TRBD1,CASSTPNRGGANQPQHF,TGTGCCAGTAGTACCCCAAACAGAGGGGGCGCTAATCAGCCCCAGCATTTT
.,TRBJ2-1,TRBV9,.,CASSAGGGHNEQFF,TGTGCCAGCAGCGCCGGAGGGGGCCACAATGAGCAGTTCTTC
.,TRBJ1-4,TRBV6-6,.,CASTRGNEKLFF,TGTGCCAGCACTAGGGGTAATGAAAAACTGTTTTTT
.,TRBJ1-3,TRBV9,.,CASSGPGGNTIYF,TGTGCCAGCAGCGGGCCGGGAGGAAACACCATATATTTT
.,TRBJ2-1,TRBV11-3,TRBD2,CASSSYPGTSTHSYNEQFF,TGTGCCAGCAGCTCCTACCCCGGGACTAGCACCCACTCCTACAATGAGCAGTTCTTC
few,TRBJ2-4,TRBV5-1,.,CASSLHLPGEAKNIQYF,TGCGCCAGCAGCTTACACCTACCTGGGGAGGCCAAAAACATTCAGTACTTC
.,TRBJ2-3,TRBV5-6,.,CASSLLDNTQYF,TGTGCCAGCAGCTTGCTCGACAATACGCAGTATTTT
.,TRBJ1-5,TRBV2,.,CASSERQSNQPQHF,TGTGCCAGCAGTGAAAGACAGAGCAATCAGCCCCAGCATTTT
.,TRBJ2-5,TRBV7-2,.,CASSAGIQETQYF,TGTGCCAGCAGCGCCGGGATCCAAGAGACCCAGTACTTC
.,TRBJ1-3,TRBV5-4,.,CASSSPRDSGNTIYF,TGTGCCAGCAGCTCCCCCAGGGACTCTGGAAACACCATATATTTT
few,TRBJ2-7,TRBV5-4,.,CASSLTRDEQYF,TGTGCCAGCAGCCTAACTCGAGACGAGCAGTACTTC
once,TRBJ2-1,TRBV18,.,CASSPRDTGEQFF,TGTGCCAGCTCACCGAGGGACACAGGGGAGCAGTTCTTC
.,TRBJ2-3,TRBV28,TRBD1,CASSPTGETQYF,TGTGCCAGCAGTCCAACAGGGGAGACGCAGTATTTT
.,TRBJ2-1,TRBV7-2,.,CASRNRGSYNEQFF,TGTGCCAGCAGAAATAGGGGGAGCTACAATGAGCAGTTCTTC
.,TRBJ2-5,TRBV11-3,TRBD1,CASSTGGEETQYF,TGTGCCAGCAGTACAGGGGGCGAGGAGACCCAGTACTTC
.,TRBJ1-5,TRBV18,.,CASSLREGSNQPQHF,TGTGCCAGCTCACTCCGGGAAGGGTCCAATCAGCCCCAGCATTTT